What follows describes a single TCR beta chain. This entry is derived from a study of blood T cell repertoires in COVID-19. Source study methods: Estimation of nucleated cell counts relied on the amplification of reference gene primers. Here immunoSEQ multiplex PCR was the method, and the copy in TCRdb shows in-frame clones only, minus some. V, J and clone size are taken as reported in that table, and D and trimming were inferred from the DNA itself. The repertoire holds under 250,000 clones, with 83% as singletons. Germline CDR1 and CDR2: SGHDT and YYEEEE. This CDR3 contains 15 residues. The V end lost 4 bases, the J end lost 0 bases, and 8 bases lay between the germline ends.

The V call is TRBV5-6, the J call TRBJ1-6, with D unresolved. The sequenced material came from peripheral blood. This TCR derives from a middle-aged man with active or convalescent COVID-19. DNA of the CDR3: TGTGCCAGCAGCCCGGGATACTCCTATAATTCACCCCTCCACTTT. Its protein product is CASSPGYSYNSPLHF.